Shown below are 21 T cell receptor beta chains from a single sample sequenced in a study of technical replicates of blood from a handful of donors (dated by TCRdb to between 2016 and 2019). The library relied on the immunoSEQ multiplex PCR assay. TCRdb retrieved this table from immuneACCESS and kept in-frame rearrangements only. Not all clones are present; in checked studies, unresolved V genes account for under half, and no reason is known for the remainder. The sample table lists tens of thousands of clones, 95% of them with a count of one. Approximately 0.25% of the sample is in the top ten clones. The sample comprised T cells isolated from PBMCs. These receptors came from a human donor in good health.

The V call is TRBV19, the J call TRBJ2-4; TRBD2 is a possible D gene (5 bases). Germline loops: CDR1 LNHDA, CDR2 SQIVND (reference sequence). The CDR3 has 11 amino acids. Trimming stripped 5 bases from V and 9 bases from J, with 8 bases between. The CDR3: CASSAGGIQYF. The CDR3 nucleotides read TGTGCCAGTAGTGCGGGTGGCATTCAGTACTTC.

This rearrangement joins TRBV11-3 to TRBJ2-5; D may be TRBD1 (6 bases). Per germline, CDR1 SGHNT and CDR2 YENEEA. Trimming removed 4 bases from V and 0 bases from J, with 15 bases in between. The CDR3 length is 16 residues. This CDR3 is CASSSTLGADQETQYF. CDR3 DNA sequence: TGTGCCAGCAGCTCCACCTTGGGGGCCGACCAAGAGACCCAGTACTTC. Complete variable domain (other parts from reference TRBV11-3 and TRBJ2-5): EAGVVQSPRYKIIEKKQPVAFWCNPISGHNTLYWYLQNLGQGPELLIRYENEEAVDDSQLPKDRFSAERLKGVDSTLKIQPAELGDSAVYLCASSSTLGADQETQYFGPGTRLLVL.

The chain couples TRBV14 to TRBJ1-2, with D hard to call. Trimming left V 0 bases short and J 2 bases short, with 13 bases between. The CDR3 sequence is 16 residues long. Germline V CDR1 and CDR2: SGHDN, FVKESK. DNA for the CDR3: TGTGCCAGCAGCCAAGAAATGACCGGGATCAACTATGGCTACACCTTC. This encodes CASSQEMTGINYGYTF.

The CDR3 DNA reads TGTGCCAGCTCGACGGACACCTACGAGCAGTACTTC. Translation: CASSTDTYEQYF. The chain has TRBV18 and TRBJ2-7, with D maybe TRBD1 (5 bases). Germline V gives CDR1 KGHSH, CDR2 LQKENI. Deletions cut 6 bases from V and 2 bases from J, with 8 bases between. There are 12 residues in the CDR3.

The chain has TRBV6-1 and TRBJ1-1; 10 nucleotides match TRBD1. This CDR3 region has 15 residues. V gave up 6 bases and J gave up 4 bases; unmatched junction bases: 8. Germline V gives CDR1 MNHNS, CDR2 SASEGT. This CDR3 reads CASRGQGMGATEAFF. The CDR3 nucleotides read TGTGCCAGCAGGGGACAGGGGATGGGGGCCACTGAAGCTTTCTTT.

V usage is TRBV6-6 and J usage is TRBJ2-7, with 8 bases that match TRBD1. The J segment lost 1 base and the V segment lost 5 bases, leaving 7 bases of the junction unmatched. Germline values: CDR1 MNHNY, CDR2 SVGAGI (reference sequence). There are 15 residues in the CDR3. The CDR3 here is CASSPGGQVSYEQYF. CDR3 sequence (DNA): TGTGCCAGCAGTCCAGGGGGACAGGTATCCTACGAGCAGTACTTC.

The genes are TRBV2 and TRBJ1-3; TRBD1 matches at 9 bases. This CDR3 contains 15 residues. Per germline, CDR1 SNHLY and CDR2 FYNNEI. Germline trimming cut 6 bases from V and 2 bases from J; bases unmatched to any gene: 5. The CDR3 is CASRDTGGTGNTIYF. In DNA, the CDR3 is TGTGCCAGCAGGGATACAGGGGGCACTGGAAACACCATATATTTT.

The V call is TRBV29-1, the J call TRBJ2-7, with unresolved D. The V end was cut by 4 bases, the J end by 7 bases, with 14 bases between. Germline CDR1 and CDR2: SQVTM and ANQGSEA. The CDR3 covers 12 residues. The CDR3 bases are TGCAGCGTTGTCGACACCCCCAGGGAGCAGTACTTC. It translates to CSVVDTPREQYF.

The V call is TRBV10-3, the J call TRBJ2-5; 9 bases are shared with TRBD2. CDR3 length equals 13 residues. J gave up 5 bases and V 8 bases, and 6 bases lay outside the gene matches. The germline gives CDR1 ENHRY, CDR2 SYGVKD. The CDR3: CAIARSGSETQYF. The CDR3 nucleotides read TGTGCCATCGCCCGTAGCGGGAGCGAGACCCAGTACTTC.

The chain links TRBV4-1 to TRBJ2-5; D possibly corresponds to TRBD1 (5 bases). This CDR3 is built from 15 residues. Trimming shortened V by 1 base and J by 2 bases, and 11 bases separated the two germline ends. Germline V gene data show CDR1 as MGHRA and CDR2 as YSYEKL. CDR3 sequence: CASSQGVQVQETQYF. The CDR3 bases are TGCGCCAGCAGCCAAGGGGTACAGGTACAAGAGACCCAGTACTTC.

This chain links TRBV5-1 with TRBJ2-5, with 9 bases aligning to TRBD1. Germline V gene sequence: CDR1 SGHRS, CDR2 YFSETQ. The CDR3 loop spans 15 amino acids. Unmatched junction bases numbered 10, after V lost 5 bases and J lost 5 bases. DNA for the CDR3: TGCGCCAGCAGTCTGGACAGGGGAAGTGGGGAGACCCAGTACTTC. This sequence encodes CASSLDRGSGETQYF.

The chain links TRBV7-6 to TRBJ2-7; no reliable D call. The V end lost 0 bases, the J end lost 0 bases, and 3 bases lay between the germline ends. The CDR3 runs to 13 residues. CDR1 is SGHVS and CDR2 is FNYEAQ in the germline V gene. In nucleotides, the CDR3 is TGTGCCAGCAGCTTAGCCAGCTCCTACGAGCAGTACTTC. It specifies CASSLASSYEQYF. Full variable domain (missing parts from reference TRBV7-6 and TRBJ2-7): GAGVSQSPRYKVTKRGQDVALRCDPISGHVSLYWYRQALGQGPEFLTYFNYEAQQDKSGLPNDRFSAERPEGSISTLTIQRTEQRDSAMYRCASSLASSYEQYFGPGTRLTVT.

DNA of the CDR3: TGTGCCAGCAGTTTGGGCCTCGAGTACCCTGAAGCTTTCTTT. Translated: CASSLGLEYPEAFF. The V call is TRBV28, the J call TRBJ1-1; D is uncertain. V was pared by 3 bases and J by 6 bases, with 14 bases between. The CDR3 is made up of 14 amino acids. The germline V gene encodes CDR1 MDHEN and CDR2 SYDVKM.

The chain joins TRBV19 to TRBJ2-7; the match to TRBD1 covers 7 bases. The CDR3 spans 13 residues. The V and J ends lost 6 bases and 4 bases, in that order; junction bases with no gene match: 6. From germline, CDR1 is LNHDA and CDR2 SQIVND (reference sequence). As DNA, the CDR3 is TGTGCCAGTAGCGCCGGACAGGTATACGAGCAGTACTTC. Protein sequence: CASSAGQVYEQYF.

The chain couples TRBV4-1 to TRBJ2-3; no clear D gene. The CDR3 runs to 15 residues. From germline, CDR1 is MGHRA and CDR2 YSYEKL. V gave up 0 bases and J gave up 4 bases, with 11 bases separating them. The chain's CDR3 is CASSQETFIPDTQYF. In nucleotides, the CDR3 is TGCGCCAGCAGCCAAGAAACATTCATCCCAGATACGCAGTATTTT.

The chain is built from TRBV7-3 and TRBJ2-3; D gene unclear. The V end lost 6 bases, the J end lost 2 bases, and 12 bases lay between the germline ends. Germline V gives CDR1 SGHTA, CDR2 FQGTGA. CDR3 length equals 14 residues. The CDR3 here is CASSSHATTDTQYF. CDR3 coding DNA: TGTGCCAGCAGTTCACACGCCACCACAGATACGCAGTATTTT. The complete variable domain, with remaining parts taken from reference TRBV7-3 and TRBJ2-3, reads GAGVSQTPSNKVTEKGKYVELRCDPISGHTALYWYRQSLGQGPEFLIYFQGTGAADDSGLPNDRFFAVRPEGSVSTLKIQRTERGDSAVYLCASSSHATTDTQYFGPGTRLTVL.

The chain joins TRBV19 to TRBJ2-1; perhaps TRBD1 as D (5 bases). The CDR3 length is 12 residues. The V gene's germline CDR1 is LNHDA and CDR2 SQIVND (reference sequence). Trimming shortened V by 5 bases and J by 10 bases, and 12 bases separated the two germline ends. The CDR3 protein is CASSYQGREQFF. As DNA, the CDR3 is TGTGCCAGTAGTTACCAGGGTCGCGAGCAGTTCTTC.

V and J are TRBV11-2 and TRBJ1-3; perhaps TRBD1 as D (5 bases). Germline loops: CDR1 SGHAT, CDR2 FQNNGV. V was clipped by 1 base and J by 6 bases, with 10 bases between them. This CDR3 spans 14 amino acids. As DNA, the CDR3 is TGTGCCAGCAGCTTAGCCAGGGCGGTAAACACCATATATTTT. Translating it yields CASSLARAVNTIYF.

As for this clone: One junction end disagrees with the germline gene, perhaps due to a read error. This CDR3 is CASSPWTGNNEQFF. DNA for the CDR3: TGTGCTAGCAGCCCGTGGACAGGGAACAATGAGCAGTTCTTC. The V and J genes are TRBV7-7 and TRBJ2-1; 8 bases line up with TRBD1. CDR3 length: 14 amino acids. CDR1 is SSHAT, CDR2 FNYEAQ, per germline (reference sequence).

The genes are TRBV19 and TRBJ1-5; perhaps TRBD1 as D (5 bases). V was pared by 5 bases and J by 6 bases, with 20 bases between. Per germline, CDR1 LNHDA and CDR2 SQIVND (reference sequence). The CDR3 contains 16 residues. DNA of the CDR3: TGTGCCAGTAGTCTCAGGACACGGGGGAGGTTTCAGCCCCAGCATTTT. Encoded protein: CASSLRTRGRFQPQHF.

This chain connects TRBV28 to TRBJ1-2, with 9 bases identical to TRBD1. Germline trimming cut 6 bases from V and 4 bases from J; bases unmatched to any gene: 6. This CDR3 is built from 14 residues. CDR1 is MDHEN and CDR2 is SYDVKM in the germline V gene. In nucleotides, the CDR3 is TGTGCCAGCAGACAGGGGGCGGGTCGCTATGGCTACACCTTC. Translated: CASRQGAGRYGYTF.